This passage covers 29 T cell receptor beta chains from one sample sequenced in a study of CD8+CD57+ T cells in acquired aplastic anemia (dated by TCRdb to 2016 to 2018). Instrument used: Illumina HiSeq 2000. Genomic DNA was used as template for profiling of TCR beta VDJ combinations and CDR3 sequences. The public reads were reprocessed in TCRdb via fastp at Q25 and MiXCR, keeping in-frame beta chains. Every distinct CDR3 protein forms one entry, paired with its most common genes and DNA. The sample table holds 150,000 to 200,000 distinct CDR3 sequences, of which about 60% were seen once. The ten largest make up 45% of the sample. The sequenced sample was sorted CD4+, CD8+, or CD8+CD57+ T cells (not recorded which) from PBMCs. These receptors were collected from a human donor in good health.

As concerns this clonotype: A much larger clone lies a single base off, so this may be a read error. V is TRBV5-4 and J is TRBJ2-3; D assignment may be TRBD1 or TRBD2 (5 bases each). The V gene lost 4 bases and the J gene lost 4 bases, with 16 bases spanning the gap. Germline values: CDR1 SGHNT, CDR2 YYREEE (reference sequence). This CDR3 region has 15 residues. Here the CDR3 DNA reads TGTGCCAGCAGCCCACCCGGGACCGGGTCAGATACGCAGTATTTT. This translates into CASSPPGTGSDTQYF.

This clonotype appeared many times. The CDR3 DNA follows: TGTGCCAGTAGTATGGGCTCCTCCGGCTATGAGCAGTTCTTC. Amino acid sequence: CASSMGSSGYEQFF. This chain joins TRBV19 and TRBJ2-1; D ambiguous. V lost 3 bases, J lost 8 bases, and 14 bases lay in between. Per germline, CDR1 LNHDA and CDR2 SQIVND (reference sequence). The CDR3 covers 14 residues.

This rearrangement joins TRBV10-3 to TRBJ2-7; D may be TRBD1 (5 bases). CDR3 length equals 12 residues. Trimming removed 6 bases from V and 4 bases from J, with 10 bases in between. Germline V gene lookup returns CDR1 ENHRY and CDR2 SYGVKD. CDR3 in DNA: TGTGCCATCAGCCAAGGACAATACGAGCAGTACTTC. It codes for CAISQGQYEQYF.

The chain combines TRBV20-1 with TRBJ2-3; perhaps TRBD2 as D (6 bases). In germline, CDR1 is DFQATT, CDR2 SNEGSKA (reference sequence). With 0 bases removed from V and 8 bases from J, the gap between germline ends came to 9 bases. CDR3 size: 12 residues. The CDR3 nucleotides read TGCAGTGCTAGAGATCGGGAGATTACGCAGTATTTT. Its protein is CSARDREITQYF.

The chain employs TRBV15 and TRBJ2-7; 11 nucleotides agree with TRBD2. CDR1 and CDR2 (germline): LNHNV, YYDKDF (reference sequence). The CDR3 sequence is 16 residues long. Unmatched junction bases numbered 4, after V lost 2 bases and J lost 1 base. CDR3 coding DNA: TGTGCCACCAGCAGACCTAGCGGGGGGCCTTCCTACGAGCAGTACTTC. Protein product: CATSRPSGGPSYEQYF. The full variable domain, its missing parts supplied by reference TRBV15 and TRBJ2-7, is DAMVIQNPRYQVTQFGKPVTLSCSQTLNHNVMYWYQQKSSQAPKLLFHYYDKDFNNEADTPDNFQSRRPNTSFCFLDIRSPGLGDTAMYLCATSRPSGGPSYEQYFGPGTRLTVT.

This clonotype was observed many times. The chain couples TRBV7-9 to TRBJ1-1; TRBD1 might be the D (5 bases). Germline loops: CDR1 SEHNR, CDR2 FQNEAQ (reference sequence). V was pared by 5 bases and J by 0 bases, with 10 bases between. The CDR3 consists of 14 residues. CDR3 sequence: CASSPLTVNTEAFF. As DNA, the CDR3 is TGTGCCAGCAGCCCCTTGACAGTGAACACTGAAGCTTTCTTT.

V usage is TRBV19 and J usage is TRBJ1-6; TRBD1 is a possible D gene (5 bases). Germline V CDR1 and CDR2: LNHDA, SQIVND (reference sequence). The CDR3 is made up of 16 amino acids. Trimming shortened V by 0 bases and J by 7 bases, and 13 bases separated the two germline ends. The CDR3 is CASSIEPPGRNSPLHF. The CDR3 nucleotides are TGTGCCAGTAGTATAGAGCCCCCAGGGAGGAATTCACCCCTCCACTTT.

The CDR3 is CSAGTGGNGYTF. CDR3 in DNA: TGCAGTGCCGGGACAGGGGGCAATGGCTACACCTTC. The J gene is TRBJ1-2, the V gene TRBV20-1; 12 bases are a match to TRBD1. The CDR3 runs to 12 residues. Germline V lookup: CDR1 DFQATT, CDR2 SNEGSKA (reference sequence). V lost 6 bases and J lost 6; bases outside the gene matches: 2.

This clonotype was observed at least ten times. The rearrangement joins TRBV25-1 to TRBJ2-3, with TRBD2 matching 12 bases. The CDR3 is 17 amino acids. V trimming: 1 base; J trimming: 2 bases; junction bases outside the gene matches: 4. Germline-derived CDR1 and CDR2 are MGHDK and SYGVNS. The CDR3 coding sequence is TGTGCCAGCAGTGAATGGACTAGCGGGGTCCCCACAGATACGCAGTATTTT. Protein product: CASSEWTSGVPTDTQYF.

The J gene is TRBJ2-1, the V gene TRBV6-5, with unresolved D. The CDR3 runs to 15 residues. Trimming took 2 bases from V and 7 from J, leaving 15 bases between them. The germline gives CDR1 MNHEY, CDR2 SVGAGI. This chain's CDR3 is CASSYLPTSVNEQFF. Written as DNA, the CDR3 is TGTGCCAGCAGTTACCTCCCTACGTCGGTTAATGAGCAGTTCTTC.

Only a few counts were recorded for this clonotype. As DNA, the CDR3 is TGTGCCATCAGCGGCCGGACAGGGGTCTACAATGAGCAGTTCTTC. Translated: CAISGRTGVYNEQFF. The rearrangement joins TRBV10-3 to TRBJ2-1, with TRBD1 matching 9 bases. In germline, CDR1 is ENHRY, CDR2 SYGVKD. V gave up 6 bases and J gave up 3 bases; unmatched junction bases: 6. The CDR3 sequence is 15 residues long.

The V call is TRBV6-4, the J call TRBJ2-3; D unresolved. This CDR3 is 13 amino acids long. Germline V gives CDR1 MRHNA, CDR2 SNTAGT. The ends were cut back, 2 bases at V and 2 bases at J, with 5 bases in the middle. For the CDR3, the DNA is TGTGCCAGCAGTGACAGGGCCACAGATACGCAGTATTTT. This sequence encodes CASSDRATDTQYF.

The chain links TRBV7-2 to TRBJ2-1; D may be TRBD2 (6 bases). Between the trimmed V and J ends, which lost 5 bases and 5 bases, there was a span of 13 bases. Germline CDR1 is SGHTA and CDR2 is FQGNSA. CDR3 length equals 14 residues. CDR3: CASSQREPHNEQFF. CDR3 DNA: TGTGCCAGCAGCCAACGGGAGCCCCACAATGAGCAGTTCTTC.

This clonotype was found once. The chain is built from TRBV7-9 and TRBJ2-3, with TRBD2 identical over 9 bases. The germline CDR1 and CDR2 sequences are SEHNR and FQNEAQ (reference sequence). The length of the CDR3 is 14 residues. The trim removed 8 bases at V and 6 bases at J, leaving 9 bases unmatched. CDR3 nucleotide sequence: TGTGCCAGCTTGGGACTAGCAAGTACTGATACGCAGTATTTT. This gives the protein CASLGLASTDTQYF.

Ten or more counts support this clonotype. The chain is built from TRBV6-5 and TRBJ2-7, with D tentatively TRBD1 (6 bases). CDR1 is MNHEY and CDR2 is SVGAGI in the germline V gene. CDR3 size: 14 residues. Trimming removed 6 bases at V and 6 bases at J, with 18 bases between. The CDR3 DNA reads TGTGCCAGCAGCCTGACAGCAGGGGCGAGCGAGCAGTACTTC. Translation: CASSLTAGASEQYF.

In this sample, this clonotype turned up many times. The chain is built from TRBV6-5 and TRBJ2-5; D might be TRBD1 (5 bases). Germline V lookup: CDR1 MNHEY, CDR2 SVGAGI. The CDR3 sequence is 14 residues long. Trimming cost V 2 bases and J 1 base, with 8 bases left between them. DNA for the CDR3: TGTGCCAGCAGTTACGGGGCTTTCCAAGAGACCCAGTACTTC. Residues: CASSYGAFQETQYF.

The rearrangement joins TRBV9 to TRBJ1-1; D unclear. This CDR3 contains 12 residues. Trimming took off 2 bases at V and 10 bases at J, with 12 bases between the two ends. Germline values: CDR1 SGDLS, CDR2 YYNGEE. This CDR3 reads CASSVDSRGAFF. The CDR3 DNA reads as TGTGCCAGCAGCGTGGACTCACGGGGAGCTTTCTTT.

The rearrangement uses TRBV10-3 and TRBJ2-7, with 8 bases lining up with TRBD2. Germline lookup yields CDR1 ENHRY and CDR2 SYGVKD. The ends lost 2 bases at V and 5 bases at J; junction bases unmatched: 8. This CDR3 region has 15 residues. This chain's CDR3 is CAISEHREGANEQYF. In DNA, the CDR3 is TGTGCCATCAGTGAGCATCGGGAGGGAGCGAACGAGCAGTACTTC.

The chain is built from TRBV20-1 and TRBJ2-7; TRBD1 agrees at 8 bases. Per germline, CDR1 DFQATT and CDR2 SNEGSKA (reference sequence). Trimming removed 3 bases from V and 1 base from J; junction bases left unmatched: 5. CDR3 length equals 14 residues. The CDR3 DNA is TGCAGTGCTAGGGGCAGGGGGCTGTCCTACGAGCAGTACTTC. Translating gives CSARGRGLSYEQYF.

The chain is built from TRBV5-1 and TRBJ1-1; no reliable D call. Trimming stripped 4 bases from V and 3 bases from J, with 13 bases between. CDR1 SGHRS and CDR2 YFSETQ come from the germline V gene. This CDR3 is built from 14 residues. This CDR3 is CASSPYERDTEAFF. As DNA, the CDR3 is TGCGCCAGCAGCCCTTACGAGAGGGACACTGAAGCTTTCTTT. The entire variable domain, with the rest obtained from reference TRBV5-1 and TRBJ1-1, is as follows: KAGVTQTPRYLIKTRGQQVTLSCSPISGHRSVSWYQQTPGQGLQFLFEYFSETQRNKGNFPGRFSGRQFSNSRSEMNVSTLELGDSALYLCASSPYERDTEAFFGQGTRLTVV.

Regarding this clonotype: With a much larger clone just one base away, this may be a read error. CDR3: CAGSLQVGLSYNEQFF. In nucleotides, the CDR3 is TGTGCCGGCAGCTTACAGGTTGGTCTTTCCTACAATGAGCAGTTCTTC. The chain joins TRBV11-2 to TRBJ2-1; D perhaps matches TRBD1 (5 bases). The CDR3 runs 16 residues. Germline-derived CDR1 and CDR2 are SGHAT and FQNNGV.

This clonotype was observed a handful of times. The rearrangement links TRBV10-3 to TRBJ1-5; 8 bases are a match to TRBD1. V shed 5 bases and J 5 bases; nucleotides not matched to a gene: 2. The CDR3 loop spans 13 amino acids. CDR1 and CDR2 from the germline V gene are ENHRY and SYGVKD. Here the CDR3 reads CAISLTGDQPQHF. The CDR3, as DNA: TGTGCCATCAGTTTGACAGGGGATCAGCCCCAGCATTTT.

This chain connects TRBV7-6 to TRBJ2-5, with TRBD1 matching 7 bases. The ends lost 7 bases at V and 5 bases at J; junction bases unmatched: 7. The CDR3 runs 13 residues. Germline V gene data show CDR1 as SGHVS and CDR2 as FNYEAQ. The CDR3 DNA reads TGTGCCAGCACCCGACAGGGTGGGGAGACCCAGTACTTC. This codes for CASTRQGGETQYF.

This clonotype was picked up many times. V and J are TRBV20-1 and TRBJ2-7, with no clear D. This CDR3 has 13 residues. Per germline, CDR1 DFQATT and CDR2 SNEGSKA (reference sequence). V lost 0 bases to trimming and J lost 4 bases, with 10 bases between them. CDR3 bases: TGCAGTGCTAGAGATCCTAGTTTTTACGAGCAGTACTTC. The encoded protein is CSARDPSFYEQYF.

The sample holds many counts of this clonotype. CDR3 in DNA: TGCAGTGCTACCCCATACGACAGACAAGACACAGATACGCAGTATTTT. Translated: CSATPYDRQDTDTQYF. The rearrangement uses TRBV20-1 and TRBJ2-3; tentatively, D is TRBD1 (5 bases). V shed 4 bases and J shed 2 bases, with 19 bases lying between them. Per the germline V gene, CDR1 is DFQATT and CDR2 is SNEGSKA (reference sequence). The CDR3 spans 16 residues.

This clonotype has at least ten counts. The CDR3 sequence is CSAGKTAGGLPDTQYF. For the CDR3, the DNA is TGCAGTGCTGGAAAAACAGCGGGAGGGCTCCCAGATACGCAGTATTTT. The rearrangement joins TRBV20-1 to TRBJ2-3, with 10 bases identical to TRBD2. The CDR3 runs to 16 residues. Germline V gene sequence: CDR1 DFQATT, CDR2 SNEGSKA (reference sequence). V trimming: 5 bases; J trimming: 4 bases; junction bases outside the gene matches: 12.

This chain connects TRBV5-1 to TRBJ2-7; D is undetermined. Trimming cost V 0 bases and J 0 bases, with 10 bases left between them. Germline values: CDR1 SGHRS, CDR2 YFSETQ. The CDR3 covers 15 residues. The CDR3 region is CASSLVSDVSYEQYF. The CDR3 DNA is TGCGCCAGCAGCTTGGTGTCAGATGTCTCCTACGAGCAGTACTTC.

This clonotype was counted between two and nine times. The rearrangement joins TRBV4-2 to TRBJ2-7, with TRBD2 matching 7 bases. Germline V gene sequence: CDR1 LGHNA, CDR2 YNFKEQ. J gave up 2 bases and V 4 bases, and 17 bases lay outside the gene matches. This CDR3 spans 18 amino acids. The CDR3 DNA reads as TGTGCCAGCAGCCCAAGTTCCTTCACCGGGACTAATACCTACGAGCAGTACTTC. This translates into CASSPSSFTGTNTYEQYF.

A word on this clonotype: Germline and junction disagree at one end, which may indicate a read error. This rearrangement joins TRBV10-1 to TRBJ1-2; a weak D match, TRBD1 (6 bases). CDR1 is WNHNN, CDR2 SYGVQD, per germline (reference sequence). This CDR3 region has 14 residues. DNA of the CDR3: TGTGCCAGCAGTGAATGGGGGCAGAACTATGGCTACACCTTC. This sequence encodes CASSEWGQNYGYTF.